The 25 T cell receptor beta chains listed next were all sequenced from one sample in a study of blood T cells in healthy people across ages. For the second PCR, which ran for about 6 to 11 cycles, a sample-barcoded 5' primer and a J-beta primer mix were used. TCRdb fed the 5' RACE reads into MiXCR, producing one record per CDR3 protein. The sample comprises about 840,000 distinct CDR3 sequences, about 27% of which are singletons, and about 10% rests with the top ten. These same data were also listed under a study on T cells of mothers and their children.

The sample taken for sequencing was blood. The receptor source for this set is a woman aged 40 to 50 in good health.

This clonotype has only a few counts. This chain uses TRBV18 with TRBJ2-3, with D uncertain. The CDR3 is 13 residues long. V lost 0 bases and J 6 bases, leaving 7 bases between the germline ends. Germline V gene lookup returns CDR1 KGHSH and CDR2 LQKENI. The CDR3 protein is CASSPPPVDTQYF. CDR3 DNA sequence: TGTGCCAGCTCACCACCTCCCGTGGATACGCAGTATTTT. Full variable domain (outside the CDR3, taken from reference TRBV18 and TRBJ2-3): NAGVMQNPRHLVRRRGQEARLRCSPMKGHSHVYWYRQLPEEGLKFMVYLQKENIIDESGMPKERFSAEFPKEGPSILRIQQVVRGDSAAYFCASSPPPVDTQYFGPGTRLTVL.

V usage is TRBV28 and J usage is TRBJ1-2; a weak D match, TRBD1 (6 bases). The CDR3 totals 15 residues. From germline, CDR1 is MDHEN and CDR2 SYDVKM. Deletions cut 6 bases from V and 0 bases from J, with 14 bases between. The CDR3 sequence is CASSPGQTPNYGYTF. CDR3 DNA sequence: TGTGCCAGCAGCCCCGGACAGACTCCTAACTATGGCTACACCTTC.

The chain is built from TRBV29-1 and TRBJ2-1; unclear D gene. This CDR3 contains 13 residues. Between the trimmed V and J ends, which lost 0 bases and 10 bases, there was a span of 13 bases. Germline V gene sequence: CDR1 SQVTM, CDR2 ANQGSEA. The CDR3 sequence: CSVEDRATYEQFF. DNA for the CDR3: TGCAGCGTTGAAGATCGGGCTACCTACGAGCAGTTCTTC.

This clonotype was found many times. The J gene is TRBJ1-2, the V gene TRBV5-1; 12 nucleotides agree with TRBD1. CDR3 length: 16 residues. V lost 5 bases and J lost 2; bases outside the gene matches: 7. Germline CDR1 SGHRS, CDR2 YFSETQ. The CDR3 is CASRTGTGGKNYGYTF. CDR3 DNA sequence: TGCGCCAGCAGAACCGGGACAGGGGGCAAGAACTATGGCTACACCTTC.

Note on this clonotype: A much larger clone differs by one base, so this may be a read error. This chain uses TRBV6-5 with TRBJ2-7, with D possibly matching TRBD2 (5 bases). Germline lookup yields CDR1 MNHEY and CDR2 SVGAGI. This CDR3 comprises 13 residues. Trimming removed 5 bases from V and 7 bases from J, with 15 bases in between. The CDR3 DNA sequence: TGTGCCAGCAGTAACCGGCCGACGGGGGAGCAGTACTTC. Its protein product is CASSNRPTGEQYF.

Comments on this clonotype: The germline gene is not matched at one end of the junction; a read error may be the cause. The rearrangement links TRBV4-1 to TRBJ2-3; 11 bases line up with TRBD2. The CDR3 has 18 residues. Per the germline V gene, CDR1 is MGHRA and CDR2 is YSYEKL. The CDR3 protein is CASGQDWASGGNTDTQYF. CDR3 DNA: TGCGCCAGCGGCCAAGATTGGGCTAGCGGGGGGAACACAGATACGCAGTATTTT.

The CDR3 here is CASGQGSGNTIYF. The CDR3 nucleotides are TGTGCCAGCGGACAGGGCTCTGGAAACACCATATATTTT. The rearrangement uses TRBV12-3 or TRBV12-4 and TRBJ1-3; 8 positions agree with TRBD1. Losses at the gene ends were 8 bases for V and 0 bases for J; bases not matched to a gene: 0. The length of the CDR3 is 13 residues.

This clonotype was found a few times. This sequence joins TRBV7-2 and TRBJ2-5, with 10 bases aligning to TRBD2. V trimming: 4 bases; J trimming: 7 bases; junction bases outside the gene matches: 9. There are 15 residues in the CDR3. Germline V gives CDR1 SGHTA, CDR2 FQGNSA. The CDR3 reads CASSSERGGRGTQYF. The CDR3 DNA reads TGTGCCAGCAGCTCGGAGCGGGGGGGCCGCGGGACCCAGTACTTC.

The gene calls are TRBV7-2 and TRBJ1-2; no definite D call. Germline loops: CDR1 SGHTA, CDR2 FQGNSA. The germline V and J ends were trimmed by 4 bases and 4 bases, with 13 bases remaining between them. The CDR3 runs to 14 residues. CDR3 in amino acids: CASSSRRAGYGYTF. The CDR3 DNA reads TGTGCCAGCAGCTCTCGTCGGGCAGGCTATGGCTACACCTTC.

This clonotype was recorded many times. The V and J genes are TRBV11-2 and TRBJ2-1; perhaps TRBD1 as D (6 bases). Trimming took off 5 bases at V and 3 bases at J, with 11 bases between the two ends. The CDR3 is made up of 14 amino acids. Germline V lookup: CDR1 SGHAT, CDR2 FQNNGV. The CDR3 bases are TGTGCCAGCAGCCCCTCGGACAGCTACAATGAGCAGTTCTTC. This translates into CASSPSDSYNEQFF.

Note on this clonotype: An end of the junction differs from the germline gene, which may be a read error. The chain has TRBV7-2 and TRBJ1-2; 9 bases are a match to TRBD1. CDR1 SGHTA and CDR2 FQGNSA come from the germline V gene. The length of the CDR3 is 15 residues. The CDR3 reads CASSLGGTGSYGCTF. The CDR3 DNA reads TGTGCCAGCAGCTTAGGTGGGACAGGGTCCTATGGCTGCACCTTC.

This clonotype showed up just a few times. The chain recombines TRBV20-1 with TRBJ1-4, with D tentatively TRBD1 (5 bases). This CDR3 has 14 amino acids. V shed 0 bases and J shed 8 bases, with 13 bases lying between them. CDR1 and CDR2 (germline): DFQATT, SNEGSKA (reference sequence). The CDR3 sequence is CSARDAGGKEKLFF. CDR3 DNA sequence: TGCAGTGCTAGAGATGCGGGGGGAAAGGAAAAACTGTTTTTT.

The chain joins TRBV10-3 to TRBJ1-6, with TRBD1 matching over 7 bases. Looked up from germline, CDR1 is ENHRY and CDR2 is SYGVKD. There are 14 residues in the CDR3. Germline trimming cut 2 bases from V and 16 bases from J; bases unmatched to any gene: 11. CDR3 sequence reads: CAISEQEQPGQLHF. In DNA, the CDR3 is TGTGCCATCAGTGAGCAGGAACAACCGGGACAGCTCCACTTT.

This clonotype was counted ten times or more. V and J are TRBV9 and TRBJ1-6; 7 bases line up with TRBD1. This CDR3 is built from 16 residues. Germline lookup yields CDR1 SGDLS and CDR2 YYNGEE. Trimming removed 0 bases from V and 7 bases from J; junction bases left unmatched: 7. The CDR3 nucleotides are TGTGCCAGCAGCGTAGGGGCAGGGGGATTAAATTCACCCCTCCACTTT. As protein: CASSVGAGGLNSPLHF.

In its sample, this clonotype was seen a few times. The CDR3 region has the DNA TGTGCCAGCAGTGCGGACGGCCGGGGTGAAAAACTGTTTTTT. Translation gives CASSADGRGEKLFF. The V call is TRBV6-5, the J call TRBJ1-4; D is ambiguous. Germline CDR1 is MNHEY and CDR2 is SVGAGI. Trimming removed 5 bases from V and 7 bases from J, with 14 bases in between. CDR3 length: 14 amino acids.

This chain connects TRBV4-1 to TRBJ1-1; D is unresolved. The CDR3 has 15 residues. V lost 0 bases, J lost 5 bases, and 13 bases lay in between. Germline CDR1 MGHRA, CDR2 YSYEKL. Here the CDR3 reads CASSQEASQPTEAFF. Here the CDR3 DNA reads TGCGCCAGCAGCCAAGAAGCATCCCAGCCAACTGAAGCTTTCTTT.

A few counts support this clonotype. The V call is TRBV7-9, the J call TRBJ1-1, with unresolved D. V was clipped by 4 bases and J by 1 base, with 16 bases between them. Germline V gene lookup returns CDR1 SEHNR and CDR2 FQNEAQ (reference sequence). This CDR3 spans 16 amino acids. CDR3 sequence reads: CASSSDVWGRNTEAFF. CDR3 in DNA: TGTGCCAGCAGCTCAGACGTTTGGGGAAGGAACACTGAAGCTTTCTTT.

V usage is TRBV9 and J usage is TRBJ2-3; D tentatively reads TRBD1 or TRBD2 (5 bases each). Germline-derived CDR1 and CDR2 are SGDLS and YYNGEE. CDR3 length: 15 amino acids. V was shortened by 3 bases and J by 2 bases, with 13 bases between the two germline ends. The CDR3 reads CASSAYGTTTDTQYF. CDR3 nucleotide sequence: TGTGCCAGCAGCGCTTATGGGACCACCACAGATACGCAGTATTTT. The full variable domain, in which reference TRBV9 and TRBJ2-3 provide the parts outside the CDR3, is DSGVTQTPKHLITATGQRVTLRCSPRSGDLSVYWYQQSLDQGLQFLIQYYNGEERAKGNILERFSAQQFPDLHSELNLSSLELGDSALYFCASSAYGTTTDTQYFGPGTRLTVL.

The rearrangement joins TRBV7-8 to TRBJ2-7; D may correspond to TRBD1 or TRBD2 (5 bases each). Germline loops: CDR1 SGHVS, CDR2 FQNEAQ. The CDR3 is 16 amino acids. The V end was cut by 4 bases, the J end by 2 bases, with 18 bases between. CDR3 sequence: CASSSPPGTDPYEQYF. CDR3 nucleotide sequence: TGTGCCAGCAGCTCCCCCCCTGGGACGGACCCCTACGAGCAGTACTTC.

V is TRBV7-2 and J is TRBJ1-4; TRBD1 is a possible D gene (5 bases). The CDR3 spans 16 residues. The germline V and J ends were trimmed by 0 bases and 11 bases, with 19 bases remaining between them. Germline CDR1 SGHTA, CDR2 FQGNSA. For the CDR3, the DNA is TGTGCCAGCAGCTTAGCGTCCGGGACTGGGTTCGGTAAACTGTTTTTT. As protein: CASSLASGTGFGKLFF.

At least ten counts were recorded for this clonotype. The genes are TRBV29-1 and TRBJ2-7; TRBD1 matches 10 bases. CDR3 size: 13 residues. Germline assignment: CDR1 SQVTM and CDR2 ANQGSEA. Trimming cost V 5 bases and J 2 bases; bases outside gene matches: 3. The CDR3 region has the DNA TGCAGCGTTACCGGACAGGGGGCCTACGAGCAGTACTTC. Protein: CSVTGQGAYEQYF.

This clonotype was counted between two and nine times. The rearrangement joins TRBV7-9 to TRBJ1-2; 7 nucleotides match TRBD1. Germline CDR1 SEHNR, CDR2 FQNEAQ (reference sequence). V lost 5 bases and J lost 4; bases outside the gene matches: 10. The CDR3 is made up of 15 amino acids. This CDR3 is CASSSDSPGGYGYTF. The CDR3 DNA sequence: TGTGCCAGCAGCAGTGACAGCCCAGGGGGCTATGGCTACACCTTC.

This clonotype was detected a few times. The rearrangement links TRBV5-6 to TRBJ1-1, with D unclear. Germline CDR1 and CDR2: SGHDT and YYEEEE. The germline V and J ends were trimmed by 6 bases and 3 bases, with 12 bases remaining between them. CDR3 length: 13 residues. The CDR3, as DNA: TGTGCCAGCAACCCTAGACATTACACTGAAGCTTTCTTT. This gives the protein CASNPRHYTEAFF.

This clonotype was seen more than once but under ten times. This chain joins TRBV14 and TRBJ1-1; no clear D gene. Trimming cost V 5 bases and J 4 bases, with 14 bases left between them. This CDR3 has 14 amino acids. Germline CDR1 and CDR2: SGHDN and FVKESK. CDR3 in amino acids: CASSALFKGTEAFF. CDR3 DNA sequence: TGTGCCAGCAGCGCCCTCTTCAAGGGCACTGAAGCTTTCTTT.

Note on this clonotype: The junction does not match germline at one end; this may be a read error. The chain links TRBV9 to TRBJ1-6, with D hard to call. The germline gives CDR1 SGDLS, CDR2 YYNGEE. This CDR3 spans 16 amino acids. CDR3 coding DNA: TGTGTCAGCAGCGTAGACGGCGGTACCTATAATTCACCCCTCCACTTT. This sequence encodes CVSSVDGGTYNSPLHF.